This T cell receptor beta chain was captured by sequencing in a study of blood T cell repertoires in COVID-19. Overall study: Sites across the United States, Italy and Spain contributed samples from acute and convalescent COVID-19.

Germline CDR1 is SGHKS and CDR2 is YYEKEE (reference sequence). Trimming at V came to 0 bases and at J to 5 bases, leaving 4 bases not matched to a gene. The CDR3 contains 15 residues. Per the study methods: Counts of nucleated cells, estimated from reference gene primer amplification, were obtained. Repertoires were generated with immunoSEQ multiplex PCR, while TCRdb's copy carries only in-frame clones and drops some. Clonal size and the V and J genes are those of that table, whereas D and trimming came from the DNA. There are roughly 150,000 clones in the sample; approximately 78% occur only once, and approximately 11% lies in the top ten.

The TCR sequence derives from a human donor in a cohort sampled during active COVID-19. Sequenced material: peripheral blood. The chain is built from TRBV5-5 and TRBJ1-5; 8 bases match TRBD1. This CDR3 reads CASSLAGGRDQPQHF. In DNA, the CDR3 is TGTGCCAGCAGCTTGGCAGGGGGCCGGGATCAGCCCCAGCATTTT.